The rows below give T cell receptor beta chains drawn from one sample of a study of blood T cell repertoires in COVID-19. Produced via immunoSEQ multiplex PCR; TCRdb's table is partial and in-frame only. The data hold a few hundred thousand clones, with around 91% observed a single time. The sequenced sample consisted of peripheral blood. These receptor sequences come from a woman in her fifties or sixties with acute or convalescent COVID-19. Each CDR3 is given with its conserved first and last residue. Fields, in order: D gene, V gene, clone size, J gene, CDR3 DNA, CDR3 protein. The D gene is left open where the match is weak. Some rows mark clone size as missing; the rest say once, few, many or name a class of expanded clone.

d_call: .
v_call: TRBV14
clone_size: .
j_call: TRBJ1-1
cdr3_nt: TGTGCCAGCAGTGGGGGGACTGAAGCTTTCTTT
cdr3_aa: CASSGGTEAFF

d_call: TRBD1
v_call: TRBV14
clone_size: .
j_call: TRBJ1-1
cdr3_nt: TGTGCCAGCAGCCACGACAGGGTCGGGAACACTGAAGCTTTCTTT
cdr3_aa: CASSHDRVGNTEAFF

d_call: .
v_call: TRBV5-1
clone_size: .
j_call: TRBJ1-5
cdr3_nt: TGCGCCAGCAGCCAGACAGCACTAAATAGCAATCAGCCCCAGCATTTT
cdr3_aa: CASSQTALNSNQPQHF

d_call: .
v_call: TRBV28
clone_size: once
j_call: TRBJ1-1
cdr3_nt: TGTGCCAGCAGTTTATCTGGGCAGATGAACACTGAAGCTTTCTTT
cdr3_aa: CASSLSGQMNTEAFF

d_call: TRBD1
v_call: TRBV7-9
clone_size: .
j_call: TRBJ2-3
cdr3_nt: TGTGCCAGCCGCTCACCCGAACTCAGGGGGCGAGGAGATACGCAGTATTTT
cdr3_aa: CASRSPELRGRGDTQYF

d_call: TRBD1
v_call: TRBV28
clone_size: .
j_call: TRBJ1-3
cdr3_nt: TGTGCCAGCAGTAGCCGGGACAGGGGCTCTGGAAACACCATATATTTT
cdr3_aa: CASSSRDRGSGNTIYF

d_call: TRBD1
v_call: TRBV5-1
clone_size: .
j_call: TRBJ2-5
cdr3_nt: TGCGCCAGCAGCGATGCCGGGACAGGGGGCATGGAGACCCAGTACTTC
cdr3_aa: CASSDAGTGGMETQYF

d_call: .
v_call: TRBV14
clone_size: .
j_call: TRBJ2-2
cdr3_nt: TGTGCCAGCAGCCACAGGGCTAACACCGGGGAGCTGTTTTTT
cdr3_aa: CASSHRANTGELFF

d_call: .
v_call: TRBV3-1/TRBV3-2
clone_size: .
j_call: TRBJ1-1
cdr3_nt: TGTGCCAGCAGCCCCGGTCGGGTCTCCGTGCAAGCTTTCTTT
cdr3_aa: CASSPGRVSVQAFF

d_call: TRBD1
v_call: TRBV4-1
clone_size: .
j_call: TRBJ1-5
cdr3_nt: TGCGCCAGCAGCCCGAGACAGGGATCTCAGCCCCAGCATTTT
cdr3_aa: CASSPRQGSQPQHF

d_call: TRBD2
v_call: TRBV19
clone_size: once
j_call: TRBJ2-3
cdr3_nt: TGTGCCAGTAGTACCTGGACTAGCGGGAGGAAGGATACGCAGTATTTT
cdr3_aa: CASSTWTSGRKDTQYF

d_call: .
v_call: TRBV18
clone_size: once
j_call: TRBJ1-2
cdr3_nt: TGTGCCAGCTCACCACCGAAAACAGGGATGGGGAACTATGGCTACACCTTC
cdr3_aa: CASSPPKTGMGNYGYTF

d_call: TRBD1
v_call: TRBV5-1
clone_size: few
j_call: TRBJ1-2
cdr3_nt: TGCGCCAGCACGGGACAGCAGAACTATGGCTACACCTTC
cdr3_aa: CASTGQQNYGYTF

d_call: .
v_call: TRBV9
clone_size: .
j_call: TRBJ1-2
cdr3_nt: TGTGCCAGCAGCCCCCAAGCAGCCAGGCAATCCTATGGCTACACCTTC
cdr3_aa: CASSPQAARQSYGYTF

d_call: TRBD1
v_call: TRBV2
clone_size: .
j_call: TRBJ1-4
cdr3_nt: TGTGCCAGCAGTGACCGGGACAGGGTAGGCGAAAAACTGTTTTTT
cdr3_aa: CASSDRDRVGEKLFF

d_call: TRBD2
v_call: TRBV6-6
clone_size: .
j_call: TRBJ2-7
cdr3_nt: TGTGCCAGCAGTCCCGGGACTAGCGGGGTCTACGAGCAGTACTTC
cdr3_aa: CASSPGTSGVYEQYF

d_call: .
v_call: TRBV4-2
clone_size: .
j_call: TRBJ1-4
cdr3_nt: TGTGCCAGCAGCCAACTGGGGGGTCTTGGGGAAAAACTGTTTTTT
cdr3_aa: CASSQLGGLGEKLFF

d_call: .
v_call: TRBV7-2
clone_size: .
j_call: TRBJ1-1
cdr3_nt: TGTGCCAGCAGCCCTGCCGGGGGGCCGCTAACTGAAGCTTTCTTT
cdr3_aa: CASSPAGGPLTEAFF

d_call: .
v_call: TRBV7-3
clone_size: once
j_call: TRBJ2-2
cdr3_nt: TGTGCCAGCAGCCCCGCGGGTGGACGCCCGGGGGAGCTGTTTTTT
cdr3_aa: CASSPAGGRPGELFF

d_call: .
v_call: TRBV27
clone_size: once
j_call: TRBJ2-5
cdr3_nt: TGTGCCAGCAGGAGGGACTTCCAAGAGACCCAGTACTTC
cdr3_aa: CASRRDFQETQYF

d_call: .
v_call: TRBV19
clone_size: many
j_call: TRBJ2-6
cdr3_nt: TGTGCCAGTAGTGCCCAGGGACTTCGGTCTGGGGCCAACGTCCTGACTTTC
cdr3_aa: CASSAQGLRSGANVLTF

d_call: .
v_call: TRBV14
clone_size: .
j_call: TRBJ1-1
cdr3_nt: TGTGCCAGCAGAGGCTACAGGGAAGCTTTCTTT
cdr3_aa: CASRGYREAFF

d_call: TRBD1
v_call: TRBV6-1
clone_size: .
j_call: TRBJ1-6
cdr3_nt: TGTGCCAGCAGTGACAGGGGGCGATATTCACCCCTCCACTTT
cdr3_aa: CASSDRGRYSPLHF

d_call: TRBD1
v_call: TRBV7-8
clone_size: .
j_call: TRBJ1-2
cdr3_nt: TGTGCCAGCAGCTTAGCCTCCCACTTAGCCCACAGGGGGCCGGACTATGGCTACACCTTC
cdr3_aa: CASSLASHLAHRGPDYGYTF

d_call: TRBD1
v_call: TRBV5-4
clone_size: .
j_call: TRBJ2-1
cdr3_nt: TGTGCCAGCAGCTCCGGGACAGGGCAGGTGAATGAGCAGTTCTTC
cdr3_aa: CASSSGTGQVNEQFF

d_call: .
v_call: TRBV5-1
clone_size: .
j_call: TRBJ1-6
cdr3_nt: TGCGCCAGCAGCTTGGAACCACTACCTAATTCACCCCTCCACTTT
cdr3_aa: CASSLEPLPNSPLHF

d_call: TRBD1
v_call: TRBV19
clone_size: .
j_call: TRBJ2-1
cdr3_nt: TGTGCCAGTCGCCGGGACAGGGGGTTCAGCTCCTACAATGAGCAGTTCTTC
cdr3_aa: CASRRDRGFSSYNEQFF

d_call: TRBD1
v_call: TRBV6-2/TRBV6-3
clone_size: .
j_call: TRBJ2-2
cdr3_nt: TGTGCCAGCAGCTTACAGGGGACGGTCGGGGAGCTGTTTTTT
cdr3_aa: CASSLQGTVGELFF

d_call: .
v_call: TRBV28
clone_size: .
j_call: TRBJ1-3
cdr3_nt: TGTGCCAGAGACAGCTACTCTGGAAACACCATATATTTT
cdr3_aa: CARDSYSGNTIYF

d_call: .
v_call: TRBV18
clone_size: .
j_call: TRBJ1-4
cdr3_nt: TGTGCCAGCTCACCTAACTCGGGGGAAAAACTGTTTTTT
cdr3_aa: CASSPNSGEKLFF

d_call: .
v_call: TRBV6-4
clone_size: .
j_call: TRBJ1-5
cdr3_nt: TGTGCCAGCAGGCGTGGGTGGGGCCTCGCCAATCAGCCCCAGCATTTT
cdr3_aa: CASRRGWGLANQPQHF

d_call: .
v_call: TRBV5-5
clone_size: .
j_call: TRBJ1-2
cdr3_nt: TGTGCCAGCAGCTTGGAGCGGGGGAACTATGGCTACACCTTC
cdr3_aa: CASSLERGNYGYTF

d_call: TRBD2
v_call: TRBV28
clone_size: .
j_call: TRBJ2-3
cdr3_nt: TGTGCCAGCAGTGGAACTAGCGGGAGACTCACAGATACGCAGTATTTT
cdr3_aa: CASSGTSGRLTDTQYF

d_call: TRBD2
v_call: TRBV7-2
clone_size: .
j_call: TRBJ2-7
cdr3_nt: TGTGCCAGCAGCTGGGGACTAGCGGGGGGGCTCGAGGAGCAGTACTTC
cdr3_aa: CASSWGLAGGLEEQYF

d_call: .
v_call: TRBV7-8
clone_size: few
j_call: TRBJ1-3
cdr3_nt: TGTGCCAGCAGCCCTCGAAAGTATTATCAACCCCGGCAGAGGGAGAACACCATATATTTT
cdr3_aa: CASSPRKYYQPRQRENTIYF

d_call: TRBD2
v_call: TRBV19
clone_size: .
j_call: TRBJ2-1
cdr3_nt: TGTGCCAGTATTGGACTAGTGGGGACCTACAATGAGCAGTTCTTC
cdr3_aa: CASIGLVGTYNEQFF